This T cell receptor (beta chain) was documented in a study of cytotoxic CD8 clonotypes in ibrutinib-treated CLL. Overall study: Around 25 partial and 2 complete responses; at median approximately 68 months, roughly 15 remitted, approximately 12 progressed. Collecting the response samples happened after a median roughly 13 months of treatment, with a range of 6 to 36.

Profiling relied on immunoSEQ multiplex PCR, and the TCRdb table lists in-frame clones only, not all of them. In the table there are 60,000 to 65,000 clones, approximately 57% of which are singletons. Regarding this clone: Its antigen is currently unknown.

Findings and limits, study-wide: Patients had baseline clonality above age-matched healthy donors, and this clonality moved with circulating CD8+ T-cell counts.

V was shortened by 0 bases and J by 4 bases, with 16 bases between the two germline ends. This CDR3 spans 17 amino acids. From germline, CDR1 is LNHNV and CDR2 YYDKDF (reference sequence). The sample here was PBMCs, taken after 12 months of ibrutinib treatment. The chain carries TRBV15 and TRBJ1-3; D possibly corresponds to TRBD1 (5 bases). The TCR comes from a human donor with chronic lymphocytic leukemia. CDR3 DNA: TGTGCCACCAGCAGAGATACCAGTAGGGGCATCGGAAACACCATATATTTT. Translating gives CATSRDTSRGIGNTIYF.